Described below is a single T cell receptor beta chain sequence and its context. Its target antigen remains unknown. Base qualities are not at hand, and no much larger clone is one base apart. From a lookup of the germline V gene (reference sequence), CDR1 and CDR2 are SEHNR and FQNEAQ. The CDR3 sequence holds 17 residues, the cysteine and phenylalanine included. Only the CDR3 region is kept as DNA, spanning 51 bases read in frame from base 1. V has 5 bases trimmed and J has 0 bases trimmed; junction bases matching no gene number 10. Stable Graves' hyperthyroidism was defined as the absence of progression to ophthalmopathy over 18 months of follow-up. The hyperthyroidism patients were between 18 and 65 years old and newly diagnosed, with a disease duration of less than 2 months. Exclusion was applied to patients with uncontrolled infections, other autoimmune diseases, pregnancy or lactation. Clinical symptoms, serum thyroxine and TRAb, thyroid ultrasound, and orbital computed tomography formed the basis for the diagnoses. Ficoll-Paque density gradient centrifugation was used to isolate PBMCs from around 10 ml of fresh peripheral blood. Total RNA was extracted with Trizol reagent, and quality was checked on an Agilent 2100 Bioanalyzer.

The data were taken from a study of T cells in Graves' hyperthyroidism and ophthalmopathy (dated by TCRdb to between 2018 and 2021). Turning to the overall study: Peripheral blood samples were taken at initial diagnosis, before any treatment was given. TCR V-J signatures able to tell the groups apart were searched for in a discovery cohort of approximately 95 patients, of whom around 42 had Graves' ophthalmopathy and around 57 had stable Graves' hyperthyroidism. An independent validation cohort of fewer than 20 hyperthyroidism patients and approximately 15 patients who later progressed to ophthalmopathy tested prospective prediction of ophthalmopathy. For training and testing, the roughly 97 patients in the discovery cohort were randomly divided in a 7:3 ratio. In addition, the study compared T-cell repertoires in thyroid tissue and in blood from five to seven Graves' hyperthyroidism patients. After sampling, hyperthyroidism patients received methimazole starting at 30 mg daily, and ophthalmopathy patients received high-dose intravenous methylprednisolone. According to the paper, TCR Vbeta CDR3 sequencing was carried out on more than 120 peripheral blood samples, which came from more than 40 ophthalmopathy, under 85 hyperthyroidism and roughly 17 progressor patients.

The paper's findings and limits, for the study overall: A model built on a 13 V-J signature distinguished ophthalmopathy from stable hyperthyroidism, reaching about 89% sensitivity and under 84% specificity in cross-validation and 80%/75% in testing. Most expanded thyroid clonotypes (frequency above 0.001) were also detected in blood, a finding suggesting that blood repertoires may reflect thyroid immune responses. In validation, the model predicted progression to ophthalmopathy with over 65% sensitivity and roughly 75% specificity, a median of about 6.7 months before onset. Sample size was not statistically predetermined, and investigators were not blinded to group allocation.

Amplification of TCR beta CDR3 regions was carried out from RNA transcripts. The first round of RT-PCR for the TCR CDR3 was performed with the HTBI primer set and the Qiagen OneStep RT-PCR kit. Libraries were constructed in a second round of multiplex PCR, after which size selection and purification were carried out. Paired-end sequencing of the libraries was performed with 100 bp reads on an Illumina HiSeq2000. The study's processing was this. Raw data were processed with SOAPnuke, discarding reads with adapters, uncalled bases, mean Phred below 15, or no exact constant-primer or identifier match. High-quality paired reads were merged with COPE v1.2.5, and unique nucleotide sequences were defined as clonotypes. MiTCR v1.1 was used to align the clonotypes against IMGT TRBV, TRBD and TRBJ reference segments. Only V-J combinations with frequency above 0.0001, covering roughly 99% of repertoires, were analysed. A TCS score was defined as the ratio between F50 (clonal expansion) and ExV (chaos), using BLOSUM62-based TCRdist between CDR3 peptides within each V-J. Welch's t-statistics and random forest reduced just over 500 V-J features to 13, which were used in a naive Bayes classifier (R e1071). Thyroid-blood repertoire similarity was quantified with the Morisita-Horn index. The public reads were reanalyzed by TCRdb: fastp trimming at Q25, MiXCR alignment, in-frame beta chains only. Every entry covers one CDR3 protein and lists the most common genes and DNA from its rows. TCRdb's processing, not the authors', yielded these V and J calls. Within this sample are over 700,000 distinct CDR3 sequences, with 30% to 40% of them counted one time only. The top ten clones comprise more than 25% of the sample.

This receptor was taken from a woman aged 40 to 55 with Graves' hyperthyroidism. Recombination connected TRBV7-9 to TRBJ1-3, and 7 junction bases match TRBD1. Sequencing was performed on blood. The DNA reads as follows: TGTGCCAGCAGCCCAGGACAGGTGGATTCCTCTGGAAACACCATATATTTT. Its protein is CASSPGQVDSSGNTIYF. The CDR3 plus the reference TRBV7-9 and TRBJ1-3 genes for the other parts give the full variable domain: DTGVSQNPRHKITKRGQNVTFRCDPISEHNRLYWYRQTLGQGPEFLTYFQNEAQLEKSRLLSDRFSAERPKGSFSTLEIQRTEQGDSAMYLCASSPGQVDSSGNTIYFGEGSWLTVV.